A selection of T cell receptor beta chains follows, all from one sample in a study of neurological immune-mediated disorders. TCRdb reanalysed the 5' RACE reads using MiXCR and keeps one entry per CDR3 protein. The sample carries 52,000 or so distinct CDR3 sequences, 3% to 4% recorded once. The sample consisted of CD4+ T cells from blood. These receptors all stem from a woman in her thirties or forties with multiple sclerosis. CDR3s include the opening cysteine and the closing phenylalanine or tryptophan. The order of the fields is V gene, clone size, D gene, CDR3 length, J gene, CDR3 protein, CDR3 DNA. A D gene is named only where the DNA matches it firmly. Some rows mark clone size as missing; the rest say once, few, many or name a class of expanded clone.

>TRBV4-1|many|-|19|TRBJ1-6
CASSRTRTAFFSYNSPLHF
TGCGCCAGCAGCCGAACCAGGACAGCATTTTTCTCCTATAATTCACCCCTCCACTTT
>TRBV7-9|many|TRBD2|13|TRBJ2-1
CASSLMTGGGKFF
TGTGCCAGCAGCTTAATGACGGGGGGTGGGAAGTTCTTC
>TRBV7-2|many|-|14|TRBJ1-5
CASSHRQVPRPQHF
TGTGCCAGCAGTCACCGACAGGTCCCCCGGCCCCAGCATTTT
>TRBV20-1|many|TRBD1|14|TRBJ1-2
CSARGDRGLYGYTF
TGCAGTGCTAGGGGGGACAGGGGGCTCTATGGCTACACCTTC
>TRBV5-1|many|-|13|TRBJ1-2
CASSLQGVDGYTF
TGCGCCAGCAGCTTACAGGGTGTGGATGGCTACACCTTC
>TRBV12-3/TRBV12-4|-|-|14|TRBJ2-3
CASSLWSKSDTQYF
TGTGCCAGCAGTTTATGGTCGAAGTCCGATACGCAGTATTTT
>TRBV20-1|many|-|11|TRBJ1-1
CSARAATEAFF
TGCAGTGCTAGGGCAGCCACTGAAGCTTTCTTT
>TRBV20-1|many|-|15|TRBJ1-6
CSARDTPRRNSPLHF
TGCAGTGCTAGGGACACCCCAAGGAGGAATTCACCCCTCCACTTT
>TRBV12-3/TRBV12-4|many|-|13|TRBJ2-2
CASNIGTPGELFF
TGTGCCAGCAACATCGGGACTCCCGGGGAGCTGTTTTTT
>TRBV6-2/TRBV6-3|many|TRBD1|12|TRBJ1-2
CATRQGAYGYTF
TGTGCCACGAGGCAGGGGGCTTATGGCTACACCTTC
>TRBV3-1|many|-|15|TRBJ1-3
CASSRTALSGNTIYF
TGTGCCAGCAGCCGGACAGCCCTCTCTGGAAACACCATATATTTT